These 9 T cell receptor beta chains share one sample of origin, sequenced in a study of T cell changes during pregnancy in multiple sclerosis. The method was immunoSEQ multiplex PCR; TCRdb's version includes in-frame clones alone and lacks a portion of them. This sample has 71,000 or so clones, with more than 80% found just once. The sample here was peripheral blood, taken in the third trimester of pregnancy. These TCRs come from a female donor with multiple sclerosis, enrolled in a pregnancy study.

The chain joins TRBV6-1 to TRBJ1-1; D gene ambiguous. Trimming cost V 4 bases and J 3 bases, with 6 bases left between them. CDR3 length equals 12 residues. Germline V CDR1 and CDR2: MNHNS, SASEGT. The CDR3 sequence: CASSVRYTEAFF. The CDR3 region has the DNA TGTGCCAGCAGTGTCCGTTACACTGAAGCTTTCTTT.

The V gene is TRBV30, the J gene TRBJ1-5; a possible D gene is TRBD1 (5 bases). Germline V lookup: CDR1 GTSNPN, CDR2 SVGIG (reference sequence). The CDR3 length is 13 residues. The ends were cut back, 4 bases at V and 4 bases at J, with 11 bases in the middle. CDR3 sequence reads: CAWTSGYNQPQHF. As DNA, the CDR3 is TGTGCCTGGACATCAGGGTATAATCAGCCCCAGCATTTT. The entire variable domain, with the rest obtained from reference TRBV30 and TRBJ1-5, is as follows: SQTIHQWPATLVQPVGSPLSLECTVEGTSNPNLYWYRQAAGRGLQLLFYSVGIGQISSEVPQNLSASRPQDRQFILSSKKLLLSDSGFYLCAWTSGYNQPQHFGDGTRLSIL.

V usage is TRBV28 and J usage is TRBJ2-5; 9 bases align to TRBD1. This CDR3 is 14 amino acids long. Germline V gene data show CDR1 as MDHEN and CDR2 as SYDVKM. Trimming took 6 bases from V and 5 from J; bases not matched to a gene: 7. CDR3 region: CASSLQGAGETQYF. Here the CDR3 DNA reads TGTGCCAGCAGCCTACAGGGGGCAGGGGAGACCCAGTACTTC.

J is TRBJ2-4 and V is TRBV5-6; 7 bases are a match to TRBD2. The V and J ends lost 3 bases and 6 bases, in that order; junction bases with no gene match: 6. The CDR3 runs 14 residues. In germline, CDR1 is SGHDT, CDR2 YYEEEE. The CDR3 bases are TGTGCCAGCAGCTGGGGAGGGACTCCAAACATTCAGTACTTC. Translating gives CASSWGGTPNIQYF.

DNA for the CDR3: TGTGCCAGCAGTGAAACTTCCCCGACGGGCGAGCAGTACTTC. Translation: CASSETSPTGEQYF. The chain joins TRBV2 to TRBJ2-7, with D hard to call. V gave up 2 bases and J gave up 6 bases, with 14 bases separating them. The CDR3 loop spans 14 amino acids. Germline V gene sequence: CDR1 SNHLY, CDR2 FYNNEI.

The chain uses TRBV19 and TRBJ1-2, with TRBD1 matching over 7 bases. Germline trimming cut 5 bases from V and 4 bases from J; bases unmatched to any gene: 7. The length of the CDR3 is 14 residues. Germline-derived CDR1 and CDR2 are LNHDA and SQIVND (reference sequence). CDR3 sequence reads: CASSAPDRVYGYTF. CDR3 DNA: TGTGCCAGTAGTGCCCCTGACAGGGTCTATGGCTACACCTTC.

The chain's CDR3 is CASSSGTGGSYEQYF. DNA for the CDR3: TGTGCCAGTAGCTCCGGGACAGGTGGGTCCTACGAGCAGTACTTC. The rearrangement links TRBV19 to TRBJ2-7, with TRBD1 matching over 8 bases. V shed 6 bases and J 1 base; nucleotides not matched to a gene: 8. There are 15 residues in the CDR3. The germline CDR1 and CDR2 sequences are LNHDA and SQIVND (reference sequence).

The rearrangement uses TRBV5-4 and TRBJ2-5; TRBD2 aligns across 7 bases. The germline CDR1 and CDR2 sequences are SGHNT and YYREEE (reference sequence). V shed 4 bases, J shed 3 bases, and the junction held 9 bases outside the gene matches. The CDR3 is 15 residues long. This CDR3 is CASSGALGGKETQYF. The CDR3 DNA reads TGTGCCAGCAGCGGGGCGTTGGGGGGGAAAGAGACCCAGTACTTC.

The rearrangement links TRBV5-6 to TRBJ2-7, with a possible D match to TRBD2 (6 bases). Between the trimmed V and J ends, which lost 0 bases and 4 bases, there was a span of 11 bases. This CDR3 has 14 amino acids. Germline V gene sequence: CDR1 SGHDT, CDR2 YYEEEE. CDR3 sequence (DNA): TGTGCCAGCAGCTTGGGAGCGGGTGTTTACGAGCAGTACTTC. Its protein product is CASSLGAGVYEQYF.